This TCR beta chain was identified in a study of CXCR3-negative and CXCR3-positive naive CD8 T cells. Notes on the study in general: A higher hydrophobicity marked the TRB CDR3s of CXCR3-positive naive cells versus CXCR3-negative naive cells.

The libraries of TRB cDNA were prepared using 5' RACE with UMI labels. TCRdb re-called the 5' RACE reads and shows each CDR3 protein once, DNA omitted. Its table lists 150,000 to 170,000 distinct CDR3 sequences. As regards this clonotype: Its antigen is not identified.

The CDR3 runs to 11 residues. Germline CDR1 SQVTM, CDR2 ANQGSEA. This chain uses TRBV29-1 with TRBJ2-7. Material for sequencing was naive CXCR3+ CD8+ T cells from blood. The subset was: CD45RO-CCR7+CD27+CD95- naive CD8+ T cells expressing CXCR3 (TNR3+). The clonotype comes from a human donor in good health. Some clones in this sample may be carry-over from other donors' samples. The CDR3 here is CSVAYSYEQYF.